Listed below are T cell receptor beta chains from one sample, sequenced in a study of control samples from healthy donors and cancer patients. Only in-frame clones appear in the TCRdb table, and some are missing; sequencing was by immunoSEQ multiplex PCR. The profile covers approximately 150,000 clones, with around 88% appearing a single time and 1.5% to 2% taken by the ten largest. Sequencing input: blood. These receptor sequences come from a man in his late teens or twenties in good health. CDR3s include the opening cysteine and the closing phenylalanine or tryptophan. Fields, in order: J gene, V gene, D gene, clone size, CDR3 protein, CDR3 DNA. A D gene is named only where the DNA matches it firmly. The size entry is marked missing in some rows and otherwise reads once, few, many or a size class.

j_gene: TRBJ1-2
v_gene: TRBV15
d_gene: TRBD1
abundance: .
CDR3aa: CATSRDLGPSRDRSF
CDR3nt: TGTGCCACCAGCAGAGATCTGGGCCCAAGTCGGGACAGGAGCTTC

j_gene: TRBJ2-2
v_gene: TRBV19
d_gene: TRBD1
abundance: .
CDR3aa: CASSPTGGNTGELFF
CDR3nt: TGTGCCAGTAGTCCGACAGGGGGGAACACCGGGGAGCTGTTTTTT

j_gene: TRBJ2-5
v_gene: TRBV30
d_gene: .
abundance: .
CDR3aa: CAWKRSGQLRETQYF
CDR3nt: TGTGCCTGGAAACGCTCGGGTCAACTCCGAGAGACCCAGTACTTC

j_gene: TRBJ2-3
v_gene: TRBV24-1
d_gene: .
abundance: .
CDR3aa: CATSDSGLASTDTQYF
CDR3nt: TGTGCCACCAGTGATTCAGGCCTCGCAAGCACAGATACGCAGTATTTT

j_gene: TRBJ1-1
v_gene: TRBV2
d_gene: .
abundance: .
CDR3aa: CASSPQTTQENTEAFF
CDR3nt: TGTGCCAGCAGTCCCCAAACGACACAAGAGAACACTGAAGCTTTCTTT

j_gene: TRBJ2-2
v_gene: TRBV6-4
d_gene: TRBD1
abundance: .
CDR3aa: CASRDPGTGTTGELFF
CDR3nt: TGTGCCAGCAGAGACCCCGGGACAGGGACCACCGGGGAGCTGTTTTTT

j_gene: TRBJ1-3
v_gene: TRBV9
d_gene: .
abundance: .
CDR3aa: CASSEAPGAKIASGNTIYF
CDR3nt: TGTGCCAGCAGCGAGGCTCCGGGCGCCAAAATTGCCTCTGGAAACACCATATATTTT

j_gene: TRBJ2-3
v_gene: TRBV5-1
d_gene: .
abundance: .
CDR3aa: CASSLGGLTDTQYF
CDR3nt: TGCGCCAGCAGCCTGGGGGGACTCACAGATACGCAGTATTTT

j_gene: TRBJ2-1
v_gene: TRBV30
d_gene: TRBD2
abundance: .
CDR3aa: CACTGVAGALPHEQFF
CDR3nt: TGTGCCTGCACTGGGGTAGCGGGGGCACTCCCCCATGAGCAGTTCTTC

j_gene: TRBJ2-7
v_gene: TRBV11-2
d_gene: .
abundance: .
CDR3aa: CASNSQVGEQYF
CDR3nt: TGTGCCAGCAACAGCCAGGTGGGGGAGCAGTACTTC

j_gene: TRBJ1-2
v_gene: TRBV29-1
d_gene: .
abundance: .
CDR3aa: CSVEDTGNNGYTF
CDR3nt: TGCAGCGTTGAAGATACAGGGAACAATGGCTACACCTTC

j_gene: TRBJ2-1
v_gene: TRBV2
d_gene: TRBD1
abundance: .
CDR3aa: CASNGDRNSDEQFF
CDR3nt: TGTGCCAGCAATGGGGACAGAAATAGTGATGAGCAGTTCTTC

j_gene: TRBJ2-5
v_gene: TRBV28
d_gene: .
abundance: once
CDR3aa: CASSFSGSVETQYF
CDR3nt: TGTGCCAGCAGTTTTTCGGGGTCGGTGGAGACCCAGTACTTC

j_gene: TRBJ2-5
v_gene: TRBV7-7
d_gene: TRBD2
abundance: .
CDR3aa: CASSLAGAQETQYF
CDR3nt: TGTGCTAGCAGCTTAGCGGGGGCCCAAGAGACCCAGTACTTC

j_gene: TRBJ1-4
v_gene: TRBV7-8
d_gene: .
abundance: .
CDR3aa: CASSLGTGEKLFF
CDR3nt: TGTGCCAGCAGCTTAGGAACAGGTGAAAAACTGTTTTTT

j_gene: TRBJ1-6
v_gene: TRBV6-5
d_gene: TRBD1
abundance: .
CDR3aa: CASNPDRAGLHF
CDR3nt: TGTGCCAGCAATCCGGACAGGGCAGGCCTCCACTTT

j_gene: TRBJ1-5
v_gene: TRBV16
d_gene: TRBD1
abundance: .
CDR3aa: CASSQGTGAVNQPQHF
CDR3nt: TGTGCCAGCAGCCAAGGGACAGGGGCAGTAAATCAGCCCCAGCATTTT

j_gene: TRBJ2-3
v_gene: TRBV28
d_gene: .
abundance: .
CDR3aa: CASRSGWSTDTQYF
CDR3nt: TGTGCCAGCAGATCCGGGTGGAGCACAGATACGCAGTATTTT

j_gene: TRBJ1-2
v_gene: TRBV6-1
d_gene: .
abundance: .
CDR3aa: CASSERVYGYTF
CDR3nt: TGTGCCAGCAGTGAAAGGGTCTATGGCTACACCTTC